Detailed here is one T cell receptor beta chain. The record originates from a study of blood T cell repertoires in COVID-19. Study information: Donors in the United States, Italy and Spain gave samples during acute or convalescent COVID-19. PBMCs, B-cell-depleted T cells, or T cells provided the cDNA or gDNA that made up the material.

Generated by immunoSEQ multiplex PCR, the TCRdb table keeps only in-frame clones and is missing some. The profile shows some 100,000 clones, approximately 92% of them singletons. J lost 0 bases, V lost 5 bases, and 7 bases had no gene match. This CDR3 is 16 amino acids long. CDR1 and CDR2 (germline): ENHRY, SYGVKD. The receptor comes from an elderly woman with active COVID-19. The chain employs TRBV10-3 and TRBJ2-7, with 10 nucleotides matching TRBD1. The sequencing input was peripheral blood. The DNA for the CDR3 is TGTGCCATCAGTCAGCCCAGGACAGGGGGCTCCTACGAGCAGTACTTC. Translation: CAISQPRTGGSYEQYF.